This is a list of T cell receptor beta chains from one sample in a study of blood T cell repertoires in COVID-19. Profiling relied on immunoSEQ multiplex PCR, and the TCRdb table lists in-frame clones only, not all of them. The sample has a few hundred thousand clones, about 88% seen once. Sequenced: peripheral blood. The receptors derive from a man in his sixties who had recovered from COVID-19. Both conserved end residues are part of each CDR3. A D gene is named only where the DNA matches it firmly. Size is omitted from some rows. Given values are once, few, many or a class for expanded clones.

>-|once|TRBV13|TRBJ2-4
TGTGCCAGCAGCTTACCCGGGACCAAAAACATTCAGTACTTC
CASSLPGTKNIQYF
>-|-|TRBV27|TRBJ1-5
TGTGCCAGCAGACCGGACGGAGGCGGTCAGCCCCAGCATTTT
CASRPDGGGQPQHF
>-|-|TRBV21-1|TRBJ2-7
TGTGCCAGCAGGGGATGTGGGGGGAACTTCTACGAGCAGTACTTC
CASRGCGGNFYEQYF
>TRBD2|-|TRBV18|TRBJ2-7
TGTGCCAGCTCACCACCGAGCGTCGGGGGGATCTACGAGCAGTACTTC
CASSPPSVGGIYEQYF
>-|-|TRBV10-1|TRBJ1-5
TGCGCCAGCAGTGAGTCCGGCAATCAGCCCCAGCATTTT
CASSESGNQPQHF
>-|-|TRBV13|TRBJ2-7
TGTGCCAGCAGCGGAACCTCTAGCATGGCCTACGAGCAGTACTTC
CASSGTSSMAYEQYF
>TRBD1|-|TRBV4-2|TRBJ1-5
TGTGCCAGCAGCCAAGCGGACAGGGAGGATCAGCCCCAGCATTTT
CASSQADREDQPQHF
>-|-|TRBV6-5|TRBJ1-1
TGTGCCAGCAGTTACCCAACTGCCACTGAAGCTTTCTTT
CASSYPTATEAFF
>TRBD1|once|TRBV30|TRBJ2-3
TGTGCGACAGGGGGGACTAAGGATAGCACAGATACGCAGTATTTT
CATGGTKDSTDTQYF
>-|-|TRBV6-5|TRBJ1-2
TGTGCCAGCAGTTACCTCCCGCTGCTAAAGGGCTACACCTTC
CASSYLPLLKGYTF
>-|-|TRBV5-4|TRBJ1-2
TGTGCCAGCAGCCCCATGGAGGATGGCTACACCTTC
CASSPMEDGYTF
>-|-|TRBV4-1|TRBJ2-5
TGCGCCAGCAGCCAAGTTTCGGGGTACGAGACCCAGTACTTC
CASSQVSGYETQYF
>TRBD1|-|TRBV3-1/TRBV3-2|TRBJ2-4
TGTGCCAGCAGCGACACACCGGGACAGGGTAGCCAGTACTTC
CASSDTPGQGSQYF
>-|-|TRBV11-2|TRBJ2-1
TGTGCCAGCAGCTTAGCGTCGCGGAAACATGCCTACAATGAGCAGTTCTTC
CASSLASRKHAYNEQFF
>-|-|TRBV18|TRBJ2-7
TGTGCCAGCTCACCAGCGGTATTGAACTACGAGCAGTACTTC
CASSPAVLNYEQYF
>-|once|TRBV9|TRBJ2-7
TGTGCCAGCAGCGACAGGGACACCTACGAGCAGTACTTC
CASSDRDTYEQYF
>-|-|TRBV30|TRBJ1-2
TGTGCCTGGAGCTACACCCGAGAGGGCTATGGCTACACCTTC
CAWSYTREGYGYTF
>TRBD1|-|TRBV6-4|TRBJ1-6
TGTGCCAGCAGTACTGCAGGGGGTTCACCCCTCCACTTT
CASSTAGGSPLHF
>-|-|TRBV5-1|TRBJ2-1
TGCGCCAGCAGCTTGGATACTGGGGCGGAGCAGTTCTTC
CASSLDTGAEQFF
>-|-|TRBV19|TRBJ1-5
TGTGCCAGTAGTATAATCCGGGAGTGGAATCAGCCCCAGCATTTT
CASSIIREWNQPQHF
>-|-|TRBV5-4|TRBJ2-3
TGTGCCAGCAGCTTGTCCGGGGGGCGCGCAGATACGCAGTATTTT
CASSLSGGRADTQYF
>TRBD1|few|TRBV24-1|TRBJ1-6
TGTGCCACCAGTGATCCCGGGACAGGGACCTATAATTCACCCCTCCACTTT
CATSDPGTGTYNSPLHF
>-|-|TRBV5-1|TRBJ1-4
TGCGCCAGCAGCTCCACAGGTGCAACTAATGAAAAACTGTTTTTT
CASSSTGATNEKLFF
>TRBD1|-|TRBV4-2|TRBJ2-2
TGTGCCAGCAGCCAAGACTCGAGGACAGGGGTCACCGGGGAGCTGTTTTTT
CASSQDSRTGVTGELFF
>TRBD1|-|TRBV4-2|TRBJ1-3
TGTGCCAGCAGCCAAGCCTCGAATACAGGGGCTGGAAACACCATATATTTT
CASSQASNTGAGNTIYF
>TRBD1|few|TRBV19|TRBJ1-2
TGTGCCAGTAAAGAGGCCGGGACAGGGGGCTTCTATGGCTACACCTTC
CASKEAGTGGFYGYTF
>TRBD2|-|TRBV5-5|TRBJ2-3
TGTGCCAGCAGCTTCGAGCGGGGGGGCACAGATACGCAGTATTTT
CASSFERGGTDTQYF
>-|-|TRBV6-5|TRBJ1-2
TGTGCCAGCAGTCCGCTACAGGCCCTCAACTATGGCTACACCTTC
CASSPLQALNYGYTF
>-|-|TRBV4-1|TRBJ2-5
TGCGCCAGCAGCCAAGATTCTAGGACCCAGTACTTC
CASSQDSRTQYF
>-|-|TRBV5-1|TRBJ1-5
TGCGCCAGCAGCCCACAGGGCCGGAATCAGCCCCAGCATTTT
CASSPQGRNQPQHF
>TRBD1|-|TRBV15|TRBJ2-2
TGTGCCACCAGCAGGTTTGACAGGGGAAACACCGGGGAGCTGTTTTTT
CATSRFDRGNTGELFF
>TRBD1|-|TRBV14|TRBJ1-2
TGTGCCAGCAGCCAAGATTTCACAGGGGTAGGGGGCTACACCTTC
CASSQDFTGVGGYTF
>-|-|TRBV7-9|TRBJ2-5
TGTGCCAGCAGCGATCTCAACGTAGAGGAGACCCAGTACTTC
CASSDLNVEETQYF
>-|-|TRBV24-1|TRBJ1-5
TGTGCCACCAGTGACCACCTCAGGGGTGGTCCCCAGCATTTT
CATSDHLRGGPQHF
>TRBD2|-|TRBV6-1|TRBJ2-2
TGTGCCAGCAGTGAAGCTTTCCCGGGAGGTGCGAACACCGGGGAGCTGTTTTTT
CASSEAFPGGANTGELFF